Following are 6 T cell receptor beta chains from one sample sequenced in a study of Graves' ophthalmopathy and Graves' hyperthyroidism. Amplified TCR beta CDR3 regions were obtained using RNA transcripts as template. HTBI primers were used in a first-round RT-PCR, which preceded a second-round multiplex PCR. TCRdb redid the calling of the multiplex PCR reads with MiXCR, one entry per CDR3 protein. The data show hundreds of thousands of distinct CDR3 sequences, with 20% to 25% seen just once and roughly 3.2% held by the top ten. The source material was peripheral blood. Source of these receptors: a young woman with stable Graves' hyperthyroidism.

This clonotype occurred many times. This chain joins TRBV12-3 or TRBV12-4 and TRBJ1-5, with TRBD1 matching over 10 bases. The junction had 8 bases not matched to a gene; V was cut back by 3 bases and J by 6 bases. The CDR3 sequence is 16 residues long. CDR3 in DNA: TGTGCCAGCAGTTTCTCCGAGACAGGGGGCGGTCAGCCCCAGCATTTT. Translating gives CASSFSETGGGQPQHF.

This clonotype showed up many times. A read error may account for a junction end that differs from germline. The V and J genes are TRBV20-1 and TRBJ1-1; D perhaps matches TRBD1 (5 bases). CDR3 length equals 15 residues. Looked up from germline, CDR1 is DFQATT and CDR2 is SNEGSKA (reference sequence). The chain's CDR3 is CSARDRRRPGTEALF. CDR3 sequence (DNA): TGCAGTGCTAGAGATCGGCGACGACCGGGGACTGAAGCTCTCTTT.

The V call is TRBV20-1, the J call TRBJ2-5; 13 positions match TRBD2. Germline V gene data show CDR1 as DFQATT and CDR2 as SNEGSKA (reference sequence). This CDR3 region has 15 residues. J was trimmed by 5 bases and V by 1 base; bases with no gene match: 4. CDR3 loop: CSARGGLAGWETQYF. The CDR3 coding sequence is TGCAGTGCTAGAGGGGGACTAGCGGGGTGGGAGACCCAGTACTTC.

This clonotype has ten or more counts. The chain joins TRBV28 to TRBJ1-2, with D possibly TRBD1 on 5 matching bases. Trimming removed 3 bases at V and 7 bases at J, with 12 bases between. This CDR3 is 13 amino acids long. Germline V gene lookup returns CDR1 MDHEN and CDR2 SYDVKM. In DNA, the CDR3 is TGTGCCAGCAGTTTGGACACTGGTCTTGGCTACACCTTC. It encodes CASSLDTGLGYTF.

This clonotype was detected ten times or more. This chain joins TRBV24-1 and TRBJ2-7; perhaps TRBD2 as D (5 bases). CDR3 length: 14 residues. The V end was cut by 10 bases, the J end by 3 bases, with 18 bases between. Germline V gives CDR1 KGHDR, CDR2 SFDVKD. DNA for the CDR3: TGTGCCACAAAGTCGGGGTGGACCTTCTACGAGCAGTACTTC. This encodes CATKSGWTFYEQYF.

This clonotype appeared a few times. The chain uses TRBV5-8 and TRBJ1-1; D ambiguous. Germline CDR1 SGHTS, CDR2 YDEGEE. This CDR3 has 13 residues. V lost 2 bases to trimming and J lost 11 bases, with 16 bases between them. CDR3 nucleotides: TGTGCCAGCAGCTTCTCTGTTCAAGGGAGTGCTTTCTTT. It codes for CASSFSVQGSAFF.